This is a list of T cell receptor beta chains from one sample in a study of beta chain features in type 1 diabetes. TCRdb's copy holds only in-frame clones and misses some; the assay was immunoSEQ multiplex PCR. This repertoire shows hundreds of thousands of clones, around an eighth found once; its top ten account for less than 0.025%. The sequenced sample was naive CD4+ T cells from blood. The source is a man aged 18 to 29 with type 1 diabetes. CDR3s include the opening cysteine and the closing phenylalanine or tryptophan. The order of the fields is V gene, J gene, CDR3 protein.

V gene: TRBV2; J gene: TRBJ2-4; CDR3 protein: CASSESGTSIVKNIQYF
V gene: TRBV21-1; J gene: TRBJ2-1; CDR3 protein: CASSMGQFF
V gene: TRBV4-1; J gene: TRBJ1-1; CDR3 protein: CASSQDGTVTEAFF
V gene: TRBV15; J gene: TRBJ2-1; CDR3 protein: CATSRTLAGGLGSYNEQFF
V gene: TRBV29-1; J gene: TRBJ2-5; CDR3 protein: CSTLTGGKVETQYF
V gene: TRBV11-2; J gene: TRBJ2-4; CDR3 protein: CASSFGGVLAKNIQYF
V gene: TRBV6-5; J gene: TRBJ2-7; CDR3 protein: CASSYEGWPAYEQYF
V gene: TRBV4-1; J gene: TRBJ1-5; CDR3 protein: CASSQNWGQPQHF
V gene: TRBV7-2; J gene: TRBJ1-5; CDR3 protein: CASSLFEGSNQPQHF
V gene: TRBV2; J gene: TRBJ2-1; CDR3 protein: CASRDNDNEQFF
V gene: TRBV30; J gene: TRBJ1-6; CDR3 protein: CAWSLTVRNSPLHF